These 20 T cell receptor beta chains originate from one sample sequenced in a study of cytomegalovirus exposure and HLA in healthy donors. 60 Vbeta and 13 Jbeta primers were used in PCR. Clones were read by immunoSEQ multiplex PCR, and TCRdb kept only the in-frame ones, dropping some. The table has 100,000 to 150,000 clones, over 70% seen once. The specimen sequenced was PBMCs. These receptor sequences come from a woman aged 18-29 years in good health and CMV-seronegative.

The CDR3 bases are TGCGCCAGCAGCTTATCAGCCCGACAGGGGGGGACTGGGTTGCCCCTCCACTTT. Protein: CASSLSARQGGTGLPLHF. The chain couples TRBV5-1 to TRBJ1-6; 9 bases align to TRBD1. The CDR3 runs to 18 residues. Unmatched junction bases numbered 19, after V lost 2 bases and J lost 13 bases. Per germline, CDR1 SGHRS and CDR2 YFSETQ.

This chain joins TRBV5-6 and TRBJ2-3; TRBD2 might be the D (7 bases). The CDR3 is 17 residues long. Trimming shortened V by 4 bases and J by 3 bases, and 21 bases separated the two germline ends. Per germline, CDR1 SGHDT and CDR2 YYEEEE. The CDR3 loop reads CASSRIPGGAGTDTQYF. CDR3 nucleotide sequence: TGTGCCAGCAGCCGGATTCCTGGGGGGGCAGGGACAGATACGCAGTATTTT.

The chain has TRBV27 and TRBJ2-1; 8 nucleotides match TRBD1. The V gene's germline CDR1 is MNHEY and CDR2 SMNVEV (reference sequence). This CDR3 is 13 amino acids long. V lost 5 bases to trimming and J lost 8 bases; unmatched junction nucleotides: 5. CDR3 protein: CASSRTGSYEQFF. The CDR3 DNA reads as TGTGCCAGCAGTCGGACAGGGTCGTATGAGCAGTTCTTC.

This chain joins TRBV6-4 and TRBJ1-1, with D unresolved. Per germline, CDR1 MRHNA and CDR2 SNTAGT. This CDR3 spans 15 amino acids. The V gene lost 3 bases and the J gene lost 1 base, with 12 bases spanning the gap. CDR3 loop: CASSDNDEQNTEAFF. The CDR3 nucleotides are TGTGCCAGCAGTGATAATGATGAACAGAACACTGAAGCTTTCTTT.

The V call is TRBV4-1, the J call TRBJ1-4; no clear D gene. Germline CDR1 MGHRA, CDR2 YSYEKL. V gave up 3 bases and J gave up 7 bases, with 3 bases separating them. This CDR3 has 11 amino acids. CDR3 coding DNA: TGCGCCAGCAGCCACGGTGAAAAACTGTTTTTT. This gives the protein CASSHGEKLFF.

V is TRBV7-2 and J is TRBJ2-7; D is possibly TRBD1 (5 bases). Per the germline V gene, CDR1 is SGHTA and CDR2 is FQGNSA. Trimming stripped 4 bases from V and 6 bases from J, with 16 bases between. This CDR3 comprises 14 residues. The CDR3 region has the DNA TGTGCCAGCAGCTCCTGGGGCTCGTCTCGCGAGCAGTACTTC. Translating gives CASSSWGSSREQYF.

The genes are TRBV2 and TRBJ1-2; perhaps TRBD1 as D (6 bases). CDR3 size: 16 residues. In germline, CDR1 is SNHLY, CDR2 FYNNEI. The V end was cut by 5 bases, the J end by 7 bases, with 23 bases between. The CDR3 is CASSSATGSLSSGYTF. The CDR3 DNA reads TGTGCCAGCAGTTCAGCCACAGGGTCCCTTTCCTCTGGCTACACCTTC.

This chain joins TRBV21-1 and TRBJ1-4. TRBV21-1 is tagged as a pseudogene. This CDR3 has 13 residues. CDR3 residues: CACPRRQNEKLFF. In DNA form, the CDR3 reads TGTGCCTGCCCCCGGCGGCAGAATGAAAAACTGTTTTTT.

The rearrangement joins TRBV5-6 to TRBJ1-2; 8 bases align to TRBD1. Germline V gives CDR1 SGHDT, CDR2 YYEEEE. This CDR3 has 14 amino acids. V shed 6 bases, J shed 2 bases, and the junction held 6 bases outside the gene matches. Here the CDR3 reads CASNARGRNYGYTF. Here the CDR3 DNA reads TGTGCCAGCAACGCCAGGGGGCGGAACTATGGCTACACCTTC.

This clone was counted only a few times. This rearrangement joins TRBV4-1 to TRBJ1-6, with unresolved D. Deletions cut 1 base from V and 6 bases from J, with 10 bases between. The CDR3 consists of 15 residues. Germline V gene sequence: CDR1 MGHRA, CDR2 YSYEKL. CDR3 nucleotides: TGCGCCAGCAGCCAAGTCCAGGCGACTAATTCACCCCTCCACTTT. Protein: CASSQVQATNSPLHF.

CDR3: CAWSGSGGGDEQFF. Here the CDR3 DNA reads TGTGCCTGGAGTGGCAGCGGGGGAGGGGATGAGCAGTTCTTC. J is TRBJ2-1 and V is TRBV30; TRBD2 matches 8 bases. J gave up 8 bases and V 1 base, and 7 bases lay outside the gene matches. Germline-derived CDR1 and CDR2 are GTSNPN and SVGIG (reference sequence). The CDR3 loop spans 14 amino acids.

The V gene is TRBV6-1, the J gene TRBJ2-7, with 7 bases fitting TRBD2. Trimming at V came to 4 bases and at J to 7 bases, leaving 13 bases not matched to a gene. The CDR3 is 15 residues long. The germline gives CDR1 MNHNS, CDR2 SASEGT. The CDR3 spells CASSVGRGRAGEQYF. The CDR3 nucleotides read TGTGCCAGCAGTGTGGGGAGAGGGAGGGCGGGGGAGCAGTACTTC.

The chain is built from TRBV27 and TRBJ2-7, with D perhaps TRBD1 (6 bases). The V and J ends lost 0 bases and 4 bases respectively, with 19 bases between them. In germline, CDR1 is MNHEY, CDR2 SMNVEV (reference sequence). The CDR3 has 17 residues. The CDR3 nucleotides are TGTGCCAGCAGTTTATCGTTGTTGGGACAAGGGCTGTACGAGCAGTACTTC. Encoded protein: CASSLSLLGQGLYEQYF.

J is TRBJ1-6 and V is TRBV4-2; 9 positions match TRBD1. V lost 4 bases and J lost 7; bases outside the gene matches: 14. The CDR3 covers 18 residues. CDR1 and CDR2 from the germline V gene are LGHNA and YNFKEQ. Written as DNA, the CDR3 is TGTGCCAGCAGCCCCGGAGGCCGGGACAGGGACTTAAATTCACCCCTCCACTTT. Amino acids: CASSPGGRDRDLNSPLHF.

The chain uses TRBV4-2 and TRBJ1-2, with TRBD1 identical over 8 bases. Germline V lookup: CDR1 LGHNA, CDR2 YNFKEQ. This CDR3 has 14 amino acids. J lost 5 bases, V lost 3 bases, and 5 bases had no gene match. The CDR3 is CASSQGQGAYGYTF. The CDR3, as DNA: TGTGCCAGCAGCCAGGGCCAGGGGGCTTATGGCTACACCTTC.

This clone was found a few times. V gene TRBV6-1 combines with J gene TRBJ2-3; TRBD1 might be the D (6 bases). The CDR3 is 15 residues long. Deletions cut 5 bases from V and 1 base from J, with 13 bases between. CDR1 MNHNS and CDR2 SASEGT come from the germline V gene. The CDR3 reads CASSPQTGGTDTQYF. CDR3 in DNA: TGTGCCAGCAGTCCTCAGACAGGAGGCACAGATACGCAGTATTTT.

The chain couples TRBV5-1 to TRBJ1-1; TRBD1 agrees at 11 bases. The CDR3 runs to 15 residues. V shed 4 bases and J 4 bases; nucleotides not matched to a gene: 6. CDR1 SGHRS and CDR2 YFSETQ come from the germline V gene. This CDR3 reads CASSPGQGGGTEAFF. CDR3 nucleotide sequence: TGCGCCAGCAGCCCGGGACAGGGGGGAGGCACTGAAGCTTTCTTT. Supplemented by reference TRBV5-1 and TRBJ1-1, the full variable domain reads KAGVTQTPRYLIKTRGQQVTLSCSPISGHRSVSWYQQTPGQGLQFLFEYFSETQRNKGNFPGRFSGRQFSNSRSEMNVSTLELGDSALYLCASSPGQGGGTEAFFGQGTRLTVV.

This chain joins TRBV4-2 and TRBJ1-3; a possible D gene is TRBD1 (6 bases). Looked up from germline, CDR1 is LGHNA and CDR2 is YNFKEQ. Trimming took off 2 bases at V and 4 bases at J, with 12 bases between the two ends. The CDR3 has 15 residues. In nucleotides, the CDR3 is TGTGCCAGCAGCCAACCCAGGGGCGGAGGAAACACCATATATTTT. Its translation: CASSQPRGGGNTIYF.

This chain links TRBV7-9 with TRBJ2-2; no reliable D call. V was clipped by 5 bases and J by 2 bases, with 12 bases between them. CDR1 SEHNR and CDR2 FQNEAQ come from the germline V gene (reference sequence). This CDR3 has 15 amino acids. The CDR3 bases are TGTGCCAGCAGCCCACACAACCAAAACACCGGGGAGCTGTTTTTT. This gives the protein CASSPHNQNTGELFF.

This rearrangement joins TRBV27 to TRBJ2-1; perhaps TRBD2 as D (7 bases). V lost 4 bases, J lost 3 bases, and 13 bases lay in between. CDR3 length: 15 amino acids. Germline-derived CDR1 and CDR2 are MNHEY and SMNVEV (reference sequence). In DNA form, the CDR3 reads TGTGCCAGCAGTTATCGGGGGGCAGTCTACAATGAGCAGTTCTTC. Translation gives CASSYRGAVYNEQFF.